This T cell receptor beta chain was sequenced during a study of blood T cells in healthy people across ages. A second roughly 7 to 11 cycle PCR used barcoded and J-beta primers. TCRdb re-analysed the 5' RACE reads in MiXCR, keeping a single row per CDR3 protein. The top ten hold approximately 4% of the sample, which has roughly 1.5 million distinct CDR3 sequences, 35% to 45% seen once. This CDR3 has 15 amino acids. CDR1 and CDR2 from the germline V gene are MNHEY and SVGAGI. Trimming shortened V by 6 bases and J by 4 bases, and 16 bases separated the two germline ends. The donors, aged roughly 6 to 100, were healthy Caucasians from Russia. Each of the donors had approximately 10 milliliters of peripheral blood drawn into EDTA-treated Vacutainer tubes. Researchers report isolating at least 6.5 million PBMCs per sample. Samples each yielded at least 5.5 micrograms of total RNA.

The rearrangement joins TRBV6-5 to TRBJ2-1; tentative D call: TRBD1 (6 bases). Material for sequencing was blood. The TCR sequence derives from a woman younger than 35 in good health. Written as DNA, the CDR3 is TGTGCCAGCAGGGACAGAATAATGGAGTACAATGAGCAGTTCTTC. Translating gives CASRDRIMEYNEQFF.